The sequence of this T cell receptor (beta chain) was determined in a study of T cell responses to AZD1222 COVID-19 vaccine. General study results and limits: Elevations in Spike-specific TCR breadth and depth followed administration of two AZD1222 doses. Vaccine-related CD4 TCRs covered spike, predominating at 160-218 and 743-854. Donors were mostly white British, more females; clonal diversity possibly underestimated.

Assay used: immunoSEQ multiplex PCR; TCRdb lists only in-frame clones, some missing. The table includes about 180,000 clones, 94% detected once. To note about this clone: The antigen is undetermined.

CDR3 length: 15 residues. V lost 1 base, J lost 1 base, and 11 bases lay in between. Germline V gene lookup returns CDR1 MGHRA and CDR2 YSYEKL. This receptor was taken from an adult who received the AZD1222 COVID-19 vaccine. The chain has TRBV4-1 and TRBJ2-7, with D maybe TRBD2 (6 bases). Specimen: peripheral blood, collected 28 days after the second AZD1222 dose. The CDR3, as DNA: TGCGCCAGCAGCCAAGGTGGGACTTATTCCTACGAGCAGTACTTC. Translated: CASSQGGTYSYEQYF.